These 12 T cell receptor beta chains came from one sample sequenced in a study of cytomegalovirus exposure and HLA in healthy donors. PCR employed 60 Vbeta and 13 Jbeta primers. The protocol was immunoSEQ multiplex PCR, while the TCRdb copy is restricted to in-frame clones and leaves out a portion. Counted here are 120,000 to 150,000 clones, about 79% occurring once; the ten biggest clones make up around 2.4%. Sequencing was performed on PBMCs. These receptors were obtained from a male donor in good health and CMV-seronegative.

V is TRBV28 and J is TRBJ1-2, with a weak D call TRBD1 (5 bases). Trimming took 7 bases from V and 7 from J, leaving 10 bases between them. CDR1 and CDR2 from the germline V gene are MDHEN and SYDVKM. The CDR3 loop spans 11 amino acids. The CDR3, as DNA: TGTGCCAGCAAGGAGGGGCTTGGCTACACCTTC. Translation gives CASKEGLGYTF.

This clone was seen just once. This chain joins TRBV10-1 and TRBJ1-2; D is unresolved. Trimming took 2 bases from V and 8 from J, leaving 9 bases between them. Germline V gene sequence: CDR1 WNHNN, CDR2 SYGVQD (reference sequence). This CDR3 region has 12 residues. In DNA form, the CDR3 reads TGCGCCAGCAGTGAGACAGTTAAAGGCTACACCTTC. Protein: CASSETVKGYTF.

This chain connects TRBV11-2 to TRBJ2-7; 8 positions match TRBD2. The CDR3 spans 17 residues. The V and J ends lost 3 bases and 7 bases, in that order; junction bases with no gene match: 17. Germline CDR1 reads SGHAT; CDR2 reads FQNNGV. DNA of the CDR3: TGTGCCAGCAGCTTTGGATTCTTCGGGAGGGCCGGGTGGGAGCAGTACTTC. This gives the protein CASSFGFFGRAGWEQYF. Filled out from reference TRBV11-2 and TRBJ2-7, the complete variable domain reads EAGVAQSPRYKIIEKRQSVAFWCNPISGHATLYWYQQILGQGPKLLIQFQNNGVVDDSQLPKDRFSAERLKGVDSTLKIQPAKLEDSAVYLCASSFGFFGRAGWEQYFGPGTRLTVT.

The gene calls are TRBV4-1 and TRBJ2-1; maybe TRBD2 (6 bases). Deletions cut 4 bases from V and 0 bases from J, with 13 bases between. CDR1 is MGHRA, CDR2 YSYEKL, per germline. The CDR3 runs to 16 residues. The CDR3 DNA reads TGCGCCAGCAGCCCCTTACTCGGGAGCTCCTACAATGAGCAGTTCTTC. Its protein product is CASSPLLGSSYNEQFF.

The V and J genes are TRBV5-6 and TRBJ2-7, with unresolved D. CDR1 and CDR2 from the germline V gene are SGHDT and YYEEEE. Trimming shortened V by 5 bases and J by 0 bases, and 9 bases separated the two germline ends. The CDR3 contains 13 residues. This CDR3 is CASRYGGSYEQYF. The CDR3, as DNA: TGTGCCAGCAGATACGGTGGCTCCTACGAGCAGTACTTC.

CDR3 in DNA: TGTGCCACCAGCAGAGGGACTTACTCCTACAATGAGCAGTTCTTC. Translated, it gives CATSRGTYSYNEQFF. This sequence joins TRBV15 and TRBJ2-1; perhaps TRBD2 as D (5 bases). The CDR3 is 15 residues long. V was clipped by 1 base and J by 0 bases, with 7 bases between them. Germline V lookup: CDR1 LNHNV, CDR2 YYDKDF (reference sequence).

The rearrangement joins TRBV4-3 to TRBJ1-5; a possible D gene is TRBD1 (5 bases). Germline V gives CDR1 LGHNA, CDR2 YSLEER. V lost 0 bases, J lost 0 bases, and 15 bases lay in between. There are 18 residues in the CDR3. The CDR3 loop reads CASSQDKRTKFSNQPQHF. CDR3 nucleotides: TGCGCCAGCAGCCAAGATAAGAGGACAAAGTTTAGCAATCAGCCCCAGCATTTT.

The chain carries TRBV12-5 and TRBJ1-1; D is undetermined. The CDR3 spans 11 residues. Trimming cost V 6 bases and J 1 base, with 3 bases left between them. Per germline, CDR1 LGHNT and CDR2 FRNRAP. The CDR3 nucleotides are TGTGCTAGTGGGAGGAACACTGAAGCTTTCTTT. Its translation: CASGRNTEAFF.

The gene calls are TRBV5-6 and TRBJ1-2; tentative D call: TRBD1 (5 bases). The germline gives CDR1 SGHDT, CDR2 YYEEEE. V dropped 2 bases and J dropped 8 bases, with 31 bases sitting between them. The length of the CDR3 is 19 residues. CDR3 in DNA: TGTGCCAGCAGCTTTAGCTCCAGACCGTGGGACCGGGACTATTCAGGCTACACCTTC. This codes for CASSFSSRPWDRDYSGYTF.

J is TRBJ1-1 and V is TRBV6-6; D may be TRBD1 (5 bases). CDR1 is MNHNY and CDR2 is SVGAGI in the germline V gene (reference sequence). V was clipped by 6 bases and J by 0 bases, with 14 bases between them. There are 15 residues in the CDR3. This CDR3 reads CASRVGGFVNTEAFF. The DNA for the CDR3 is TGTGCCAGCAGGGTCGGGGGTTTCGTGAACACTGAAGCTTTCTTT.

In DNA, the CDR3 is TGCAGCGTCATCTCTGGGGCCAACGTCCTGACTTTC. Amino acid sequence: CSVISGANVLTF. The V call is TRBV29-1, the J call TRBJ2-6; D ambiguous. Looked up from germline, CDR1 is SQVTM and CDR2 is ANQGSEA. This CDR3 comprises 12 residues. V shed 6 bases and J shed 0 bases, with 3 bases lying between them. The variable domain in full, with the rest retrieved from reference TRBV29-1 and TRBJ2-6, is SAVISQKPSRDICQRGTSLTIQCQVDSQVTMMFWYRQQPGQSLTLIATANQGSEATYESGFVIDKFPISRPNLTFSTLTVSNMSPEDSSIYLCSVISGANVLTFGAGSRLTVL.

A few counts support this clone. The chain combines TRBV5-6 with TRBJ1-1, with D maybe TRBD1 (5 bases). Trimming removed 3 bases at V and 8 bases at J, with 11 bases between. CDR3 size: 12 residues. Germline CDR1 and CDR2: SGHDT and YYEEEE. The CDR3, as DNA: TGTGCCAGCAGCTCGCAGGGACTCGAAGCTTTCTTT. Translated: CASSSQGLEAFF. Full variable domain (missing parts from reference TRBV5-6 and TRBJ1-1): DAGVTQSPTHLIKTRGQQVTLRCSPKSGHDTVSWYQQALGQGPQFIFQYYEEEERQRGNFPDRFSGHQFPNYSSELNVNALLLGDSALYLCASSSQGLEAFFGQGTRLTVV.